The rows below give T cell receptor beta chains drawn from one sample of a study of response to subunit inactivated influenza vaccine. TCRdb passed the RT-PCR reads through MiXCR, listing each CDR3 protein once. The sample contains about 540,000 distinct CDR3 sequences, under 25% of which appear only once. These data were likewise used in another study, on T cells expressing NK-cell markers.

Specimen: CD4+ T cells sorted from PBMCs, collected less than 13 days after vaccination. The receptors originated from a middle-aged man who received an inactivated influenza vaccine. Each CDR3 is given with its conserved first and last residue.

J gene	V gene	CDR3 protein
TRBJ1-1	TRBV4-1	CACSLQSPNTEAFF
TRBJ2-2	TRBV6-7	CARKGHLTGELFF
TRBJ1-2	TRBV2	CACRMGQARAYGYTF
TRBJ2-7	TRBV28	CASSPPQRGFDEQYF
TRBJ2-1	TRBV7-9	CASSLDLRSKEQFF
TRBJ2-1	TRBV11-3	CASSPHQRYNEQFF
TRBJ1-4	TRBV7-9	CASSQGTGWDEKLFF
TRBJ2-7	TRBV6-5	CASSSKTGRGEQYF
TRBJ2-5	TRBV12-3/TRBV12-4	CASNVGQGKETQYF
TRBJ2-7	TRBV20-1	CSASRQASYEQYF
TRBJ1-1	TRBV7-2	CASSGTGQVNTEAFF
TRBJ2-3	TRBV11-1	CASSRDSRDTRSTDTQYF
TRBJ2-1	TRBV20-1	CSASGTEQFF
TRBJ2-7	TRBV5-6	CASSLPLGTPPYEQYF
TRBJ2-7	TRBV3-1	CASSQGYYEQYF
TRBJ2-7	TRBV12-3/TRBV12-4	CASSFFGQGNYEQYF
TRBJ1-5	TRBV19	CASTRDRSGQPQHF
TRBJ2-7	TRBV13	CASGTGTGGNEQYF
TRBJ1-1	TRBV5-1	CASSLVSGAEAFF
TRBJ2-1	TRBV11-2	CASSSLAVGWGDSYNEQFF
TRBJ2-1	TRBV10-3	CAISVTSGRDNEQFF
TRBJ2-6	TRBV28	CASSFGGSGANVLTF
TRBJ1-4	TRBV12-3/TRBV12-4	CASSLSDSPNEKLFF
TRBJ1-1	TRBV12-3/TRBV12-4	CASKLDTRAFF
TRBJ2-7	TRBV6-1	CASSEDSVGGLEQYF
TRBJ1-1	TRBV6-5	CASSSGPRTEAFF
TRBJ2-5	TRBV5-1	CASSEPSAAQETQYF
TRBJ2-1	TRBV7-8	CASSLVPAPGRNEQFF
TRBJ2-5	TRBV11-2	CASSLERSETQYF
TRBJ2-2	TRBV5-6	CASTVVRGGELFF
TRBJ2-3	TRBV15	CATSRKRGNTDTQYF
TRBJ2-3	TRBV5-1	CASGEHDFTDTQYF
TRBJ1-1	TRBV20-1	CSARDSGTVNTEAFF
TRBJ2-7	TRBV4-2	CASSQERTGPYEQYF
TRBJ1-2	TRBV6-1	CASRAMTGSRGYTF
TRBJ2-1	TRBV4-1	CASSQFTSGSGNEQFF
TRBJ1-1	TRBV9	CASSPRGTATTEAFF
TRBJ2-7	TRBV11-1	CASSLDARGTLLKQYF
TRBJ2-2	TRBV11-1	CASSSTSDRRITGELFF
TRBJ1-4	TRBV20-1	CSARDPGATNEKLFF
TRBJ1-2	TRBV11-3	CASSLDGDSNYGYTF